A single sample gave rise to the 10 T cell receptor beta chains below, sequenced in a study of blood T cell repertoires in COVID-19. Clones were sequenced by immunoSEQ multiplex PCR, and TCRdb holds only the in-frame ones, with some missing. The repertoire consists of roughly 70,000 clones, with 70% to 75% occurring once and the leading ten covering less than 40%. Sequencing was carried out using peripheral blood. The receptors here all came from an older woman with acute or convalescent COVID-19.

The V gene is TRBV5-4, the J gene TRBJ1-2; possible D gene TRBD1, 5 bases. Germline values: CDR1 SGHNT, CDR2 YYREEE (reference sequence). The CDR3 is made up of 16 amino acids. The V and J ends lost 3 bases and 2 bases respectively, with 17 bases between them. The CDR3 DNA sequence: TGTGCCAGCAGCTCCGTCGGACAAGTTGCCAACTATGGCTACACCTTC. This translates into CASSSVGQVANYGYTF.

For the CDR3, the DNA is TGTGCCAGCCTGGACGGGCCTGCTCGGGGCACCGGGGAGCTGTTTTTT. It translates to CASLDGPARGTGELFF. The chain is built from TRBV2 and TRBJ2-2; weak D call: TRBD2 (5 bases). Trimming shortened V by 8 bases and J by 4 bases, and 20 bases separated the two germline ends. CDR3 size: 16 residues. CDR1 SNHLY and CDR2 FYNNEI come from the germline V gene.

This rearrangement joins TRBV6-4 to TRBJ2-1; 7 bases agree with TRBD2. Trimming removed 5 bases from V and 0 bases from J; junction bases left unmatched: 7. This CDR3 has 16 residues. CDR1 and CDR2 from the germline V gene are MRHNA and SNTAGT. The CDR3 DNA is TGTGCCAGCAGTCCTTCTAGCGGTCGCTCCTACAATGAGCAGTTCTTC. Residues: CASSPSSGRSYNEQFF.

There are many counts of this clone. The chain has TRBV5-6 and TRBJ1-1; D not certain. Germline CDR1 SGHDT, CDR2 YYEEEE. Trimming cost V 0 bases and J 11 bases, with 14 bases left between them. This CDR3 comprises 13 residues. CDR3 sequence reads: CASSLVAAFNAFF. CDR3 sequence (DNA): TGTGCCAGCAGCTTGGTTGCGGCTTTTAACGCTTTCTTT.

The rearrangement links TRBV11-2 to TRBJ2-7, with 9 bases matching TRBD1. V trimming: 0 bases; J trimming: 3 bases; junction bases outside the gene matches: 6. The germline V gene encodes CDR1 SGHAT and CDR2 FQNNGV. The CDR3 is 16 amino acids. This CDR3 is CASSLDAGQGGYEQYF. CDR3 DNA: TGTGCCAGCAGCTTAGATGCGGGACAGGGAGGCTACGAGCAGTACTTC.

V gene TRBV5-1 combines with J gene TRBJ1-2; perhaps TRBD1 as D (5 bases). The CDR3 covers 14 residues. Per the germline V gene, CDR1 is SGHRS and CDR2 is YFSETQ. Trimming took 2 bases from V and 4 from J, leaving 12 bases between them. The chain's CDR3 is CASSFSRDGYGYTF. DNA of the CDR3: TGCGCCAGCAGCTTCTCCAGGGATGGCTATGGCTACACCTTC.

The CDR3, as DNA: TGTGCCAGCAGCCGACCGGGGGGGACCCAGTACTTC. Translating gives CASSRPGGTQYF. The V call is TRBV7-3, the J call TRBJ2-5, with 7 bases fitting TRBD2. The CDR3 has 12 amino acids. V gave up 5 bases and J gave up 7 bases; unmatched junction bases: 4. CDR1 and CDR2 from the germline V gene are SGHTA and FQGTGA.

The chain combines TRBV7-9 with TRBJ1-4; D unclear. The CDR3 has 17 amino acids. V lost 7 bases to trimming and J lost 3 bases, with 21 bases between them. CDR1 and CDR2 (germline): SEHNR, FQNEAQ (reference sequence). CDR3 coding DNA: TGTGCCAGCACCCCGGGTGGTCAGACGCGTCCTAATGAAAAACTGTTTTTT. Amino acids: CASTPGGQTRPNEKLFF.

The V call is TRBV2, the J call TRBJ2-3; the D gene is possibly TRBD2 (5 bases). V was clipped by 0 bases and J by 10 bases, with 11 bases between them. This CDR3 has 13 residues. Germline CDR1 SNHLY, CDR2 FYNNEI. The CDR3 reads CASSEAPEGSQYF. CDR3 coding DNA: TGTGCCAGCAGTGAAGCTCCCGAGGGTTCGCAGTATTTT.

The chain has TRBV5-1 and TRBJ2-1, with D perhaps matching TRBD2 (5 bases). CDR1 and CDR2 (germline): SGHRS, YFSETQ. The CDR3 sequence is 14 residues long. Trimming took off 4 bases at V and 0 bases at J, with 8 bases between the two ends. The CDR3 DNA reads as TGCGCCAGCAGCGCGGGTGGCTCCTACAATGAGCAGTTCTTC. Residues: CASSAGGSYNEQFF.